The source of this T cell receptor beta chain is a study of blood T cell repertoires in COVID-19. The V segment lost 3 bases and the J segment 8 bases; nucleotides outside the gene matches: 11. This CDR3 contains 16 residues. Germline CDR1 reads SGHTA; CDR2 reads FQGNSA. Authors' processing steps: Reference gene primer amplification in the assay estimated nucleated cell counts. Here immunoSEQ multiplex PCR was the method, and the copy in TCRdb shows in-frame clones only, minus some. V and J calls and clone size are copied from that table; D and trimming were computed from the DNA. The sample records 150,000 to 200,000 clones, approximately 80% being singletons. Enrollees, roughly 18 to 95 years old, lived in approximately 24 US areas. Participant reports of clinical history set cohort assignment. Donors in Cohort 3 counted as recovered after two negative PCRs, clearance, or symptom resolution.

The source is a man in his forties or fifties who had recovered from COVID-19. Material: PBMCs or T cells enriched from blood (not recorded which). The V and J genes are TRBV7-2 and TRBJ2-1; 9 bases map to TRBD2. The CDR3 region has the DNA TGTGCCAGCAGCTTTAGCGGGAGTTGGGGTGCCGATGAGCAGTTCTTC. It specifies CASSFSGSWGADEQFF.